The 12 T cell receptor beta chains presented below share a single source sample, sequenced in a study of regulatory T cells in long-lasting Graves disease (dated by TCRdb to the early 2020s). The sample's time point, from its label and the paper: newly diagnosed GD, antithyroid drugs for less than 3 months. For both TCR sequencing and RNA sequencing, RNA was extracted from PBMCs using TRIzol. The library was obtained by multiplex PCR. The instrument given in TCRdb is Illumina HiSeq 4000. iRepertoire HTBI primers and Arm-PCR amplification of CDR3 regions were used to construct TCR beta libraries. TCRdb reworked the public reads: Q25 trimming with fastp, MiXCR clone assembly, productive beta chains retained. CDR3 protein duplicates are merged, each entry listing the most common genes and DNA. Present in this sample are under 250,000 distinct CDR3 sequences, roughly 19% of which were seen just once. Approximately 12% of the sample comes from the top ten.

In addition, the sample was reused for a study of T cells in Graves' hyperthyroidism and ophthalmopathy.

Here the sequenced sample was peripheral blood mononuclear cells (PBMCs), taken at new diagnosis, from a patient treated with antithyroid drugs. The receptors come from a woman aged 25 to 39 with Graves disease. Donor details come from another sample of the same person, matched by shared clones.

The chain recombines TRBV3-1 with TRBJ1-1; D possibly corresponds to TRBD1 (6 bases). The CDR3 contains 16 residues. Trimming pared 7 bases from V and 0 bases from J, leaving 18 bases between. The V gene's germline CDR1 is LGHDT and CDR2 YNNKEL (reference sequence). CDR3 DNA: TGTGCCAGCATCCCTGGCGGGGGGGGCATGAACACTGAAGCTTTCTTT. This encodes CASIPGGGGMNTEAFF.

This clonotype was counted only a few times. The genes are TRBV7-9 and TRBJ2-2; TRBD2 is a possible D gene (6 bases). Per germline, CDR1 SEHNR and CDR2 FQNEAQ (reference sequence). V was trimmed by 6 bases and J by 4 bases, leaving 18 bases between them. The CDR3 consists of 16 residues. CDR3 in DNA: TGTGCCAGCAGTTTTTCCTCTGGGGGGATCACCGGGGAGCTGTTTTTT. Protein sequence: CASSFSSGGITGELFF.

This clonotype was counted at least ten times. The genes are TRBV2 and TRBJ1-2; the match to TRBD1 covers 10 bases. CDR3 size: 13 residues. With V trimmed by 9 bases and J by 8 bases, 9 bases remained unmatched. Germline CDR1 SNHLY, CDR2 FYNNEI. The CDR3 DNA sequence: TGTGCCAGATACCGGACAGGGGGTTGGGGCTACACCTTC. Amino acid sequence: CARYRTGGWGYTF.

Concerning this clonotype itself: This likely came from a read error, as a far larger clone is one base away. The chain's CDR3 is CASCDIPGQGNSPLHF. The DNA for the CDR3 is TGTGCCAGCTGTGACATCCCGGGACAGGGTAACTCACCCCTCCACTTT. The chain has TRBV12-3 or TRBV12-4 and TRBJ1-6; TRBD1 matches at 9 bases. The CDR3 spans 16 residues. V trimming: 8 bases; J trimming: 10 bases; junction bases outside the gene matches: 15.

This clonotype was observed at least ten times. The V gene is TRBV24-1, the J gene TRBJ1-1; D is uncertain. Germline-derived CDR1 and CDR2 are KGHDR and SFDVKD. The CDR3 contains 10 residues. The V and J ends lost 8 bases and 7 bases respectively, with 7 bases between them. CDR3 protein: CATKEIEAFF. CDR3 DNA: TGTGCCACCAAAGAAATTGAAGCTTTCTTT.

CDR3 DNA: TGTGCCAGCAGCCCGACCGGCGGACAGGGGGCTGCAGATACGCAGTATTTT. It encodes CASSPTGGQGAADTQYF. V usage is TRBV7-9 and J usage is TRBJ2-3, with TRBD1 identical over 11 bases. This CDR3 has 17 amino acids. Trimming at V came to 5 bases and at J to 4 bases, leaving 11 bases not matched to a gene. Germline V CDR1 and CDR2: SEHNR, FQNEAQ (reference sequence). The whole variable domain, remainder taken from reference TRBV7-9 and TRBJ2-3, is DTGVSQNPRHKITKRGQNVTFRCDPISEHNRLYWYRQTLGQGPEFLTYFQNEAQLEKSRLLSDRFSAERPKGSFSTLEIQRTEQGDSAMYLCASSPTGGQGAADTQYFGPGTRLTVL.

About this clonotype: A far larger clone is just one base off, so this is likely a read error. This rearrangement joins TRBV2 to TRBJ2-7; 13 bases map to TRBD2. The better agreement between TRBJ2-3 and the DNA end casts doubt on the J call. Germline CDR1 is SNHLY and CDR2 is FYNNEI. The length of the CDR3 is 14 residues. CDR3 loop: CASRGLAGVYTQYF. The CDR3 DNA reads TGTGCCAGCAGAGGACTAGCGGGAGTTTATACGCAGTATTTT.

This clonotype showed up many times. The CDR3 loop reads CASSLRDPSSGNTIYF. The CDR3 nucleotides read TGTGCCAGCAGTCTCCGGGACCCGAGCTCTGGAAACACCATATATTTT. The J gene is TRBJ1-3, the V gene TRBV27; weak D call: TRBD1 (5 bases). The CDR3 loop spans 16 amino acids. CDR1 and CDR2 from the germline V gene are MNHEY and SMNVEV (reference sequence). The V end lost 5 bases, the J end lost 0 bases, and 14 bases lay between the germline ends.

The CDR3 loop reads CASSRVEAGYFEQYF. The CDR3 region has the DNA TGTGCCAGCAGCCGGGTCGAGGCAGGCTACTTCGAGCAGTACTTC. The chain has TRBV6-1 and TRBJ2-7; D remains ambiguous. The CDR3 contains 15 residues. Trimming took 6 bases from V and 6 from J, leaving 21 bases between them. The V gene's germline CDR1 is MNHNS and CDR2 SASEGT.

This clonotype appeared many times. This chain joins TRBV20-1 and TRBJ1-1, with 7 bases fitting TRBD1. The CDR3 sequence is 13 residues long. Per the germline V gene, CDR1 is DFQATT and CDR2 is SNEGSKA (reference sequence). The J segment lost 3 bases and the V segment lost 4 bases, leaving 5 bases of the junction unmatched. The CDR3 loop reads CSAKDRADTEAFF. Here the CDR3 DNA reads TGCAGTGCTAAAGACAGGGCGGACACTGAAGCTTTCTTT.

This chain joins TRBV9 and TRBJ2-1; 9 bases map to TRBD2. With V trimmed by 3 bases and J by 2 bases, 3 bases remained unmatched. CDR1 and CDR2 from the germline V gene are SGDLS and YYNGEE. The CDR3 is made up of 15 amino acids. CDR3 nucleotides: TGTGCCAGCAGCGCCGCGGGGGGGCCCTACAATGAGCAGTTCTTC. Protein: CASSAAGGPYNEQFF.

The rearrangement joins TRBV7-2 to TRBJ1-2; D possibly corresponds to TRBD1 (6 bases). The V gene's germline CDR1 is SGHTA and CDR2 FQGNSA. Trimming took off 1 base at V and 8 bases at J, with 23 bases between the two ends. This CDR3 contains 17 residues. CDR3 amino acids: CASSLDPILNRVKGYTF. DNA of the CDR3: TGTGCCAGCAGCTTAGACCCCATTCTCAACAGGGTTAAAGGCTACACCTTC.